This T cell receptor (beta chain) was recorded in a study of tissue T cells after allogeneic stem cell transplantation. Study-wide findings and caveats: Some tissue clones might be persisting host cells; their alloreactivity or antigen specificity was not determined. In patients and mice, blood and spleen missed much of tissue repertoire.

CDR3 length equals 16 residues. The germline CDR1 and CDR2 sequences are NNHDY and SYVADS. The J segment lost 7 bases and the V segment lost 5 bases, leaving 10 bases of the junction unmatched. On this clone: Its antigen remains unidentified. The gene symbols are mouse symbols. The read ends 1 residue shy of where the CDR3 ends; the end is completed using the germline J gene.

Measured with immunoSEQ multiplex PCR; TCRdb has only the in-frame clones, and not every one. In the table there are over 15,000 clones, around 70% of which are singletons. The receptor comes from a female BALB/c mouse in good health. The MHC haplotype recorded for the strain is H2-d. The chain has TRBV13-3 and TRBJ2-1; 12 bases are a match to TRBD1. The sequencing input was spleen. The covered CDR3 bases are TGTGCCAGCAGAACCGGGACAGGGGGCGCATGGGCTGAGCAGTTC. This gives the protein CASRTGTGGAWAEQF. The CDR3, in full, reads CASRTGTGGAWAEQFF.